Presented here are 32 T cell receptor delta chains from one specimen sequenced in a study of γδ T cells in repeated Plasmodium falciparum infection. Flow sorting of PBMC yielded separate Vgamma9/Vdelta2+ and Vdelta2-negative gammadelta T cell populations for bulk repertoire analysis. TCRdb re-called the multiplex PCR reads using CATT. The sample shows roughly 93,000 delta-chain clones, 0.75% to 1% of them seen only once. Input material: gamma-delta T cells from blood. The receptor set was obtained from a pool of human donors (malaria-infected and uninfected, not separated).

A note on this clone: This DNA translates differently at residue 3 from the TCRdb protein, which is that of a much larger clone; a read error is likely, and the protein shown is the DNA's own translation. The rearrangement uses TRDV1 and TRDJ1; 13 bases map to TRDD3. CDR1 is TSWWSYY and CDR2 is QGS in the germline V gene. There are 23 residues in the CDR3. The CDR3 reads CAPGAPSLLLGDTRFPSTDKLIF. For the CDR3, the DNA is TGTGCTCCTGGGGCACCATCACTTTTACTGGGGGATACGCGATTCCCTTCCACCGATAAACTCATCTTT.

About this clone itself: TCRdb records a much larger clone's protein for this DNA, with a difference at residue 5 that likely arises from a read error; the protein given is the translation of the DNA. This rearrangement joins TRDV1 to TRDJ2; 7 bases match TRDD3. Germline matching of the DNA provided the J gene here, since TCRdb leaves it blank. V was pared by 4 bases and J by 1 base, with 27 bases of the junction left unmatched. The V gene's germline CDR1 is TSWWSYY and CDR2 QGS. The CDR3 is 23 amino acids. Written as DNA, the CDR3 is TGTGCTCTTGGGGGACTAAGGGCGGCGTTACTGGGGACCACCGCCAGTTTGACAGCACAACTCTTCTTT. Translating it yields CALGGLRAALLGTTASLTAQLFF.

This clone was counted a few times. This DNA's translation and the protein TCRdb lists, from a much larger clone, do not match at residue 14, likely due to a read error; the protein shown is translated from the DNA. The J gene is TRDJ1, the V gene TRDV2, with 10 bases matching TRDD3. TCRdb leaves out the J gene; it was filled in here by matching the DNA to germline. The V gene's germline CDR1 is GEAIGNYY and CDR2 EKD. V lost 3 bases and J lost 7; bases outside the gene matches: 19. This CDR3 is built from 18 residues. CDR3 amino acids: CACDPVLGDPTPNGKLIF. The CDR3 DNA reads TGTGCCTGTGACCCAGTACTGGGGGATCCTACCCCGAACGGTAAACTCATCTTT.

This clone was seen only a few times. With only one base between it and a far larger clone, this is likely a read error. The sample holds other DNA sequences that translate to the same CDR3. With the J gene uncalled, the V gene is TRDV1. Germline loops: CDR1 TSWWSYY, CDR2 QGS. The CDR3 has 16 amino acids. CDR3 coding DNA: TGTGCTCTTCTGACCGCAACAAGGAGTTCGGCCGATAAACTCATCTTC. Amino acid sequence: CALLTATRSSADKLIF.

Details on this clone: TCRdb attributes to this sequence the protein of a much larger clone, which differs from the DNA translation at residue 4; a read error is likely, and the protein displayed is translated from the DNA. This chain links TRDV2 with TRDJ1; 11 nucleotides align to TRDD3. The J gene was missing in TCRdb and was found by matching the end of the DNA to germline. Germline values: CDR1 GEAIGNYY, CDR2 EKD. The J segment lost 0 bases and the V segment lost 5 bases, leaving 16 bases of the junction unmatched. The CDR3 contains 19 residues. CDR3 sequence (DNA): TGTGCCTGTGGCACGCCTTGGAAGGTGGGGGATACGTACACCGATAAACTCATCTTT. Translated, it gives CACGTPWKVGDTYTDKLIF.

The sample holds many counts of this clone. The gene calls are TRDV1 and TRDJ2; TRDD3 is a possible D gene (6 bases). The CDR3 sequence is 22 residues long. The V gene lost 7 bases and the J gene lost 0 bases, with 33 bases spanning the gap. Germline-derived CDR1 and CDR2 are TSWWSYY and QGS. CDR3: CALVDIPSFSRGVGALTAQLFF. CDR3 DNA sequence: TGTGCTCTTGTGGATATTCCCTCGTTCTCCCGGGGGGTGGGGGCTTTGACAGCACAACTCTTCTTT.

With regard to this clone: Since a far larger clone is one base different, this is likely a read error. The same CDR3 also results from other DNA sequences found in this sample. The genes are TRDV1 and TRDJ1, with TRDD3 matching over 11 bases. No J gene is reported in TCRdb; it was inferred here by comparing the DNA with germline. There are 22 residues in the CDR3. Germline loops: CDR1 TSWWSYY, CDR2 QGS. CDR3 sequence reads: CALGDSSFLGRVWGIRTDKLIF. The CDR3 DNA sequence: TGTGCTCTCGGGGATTCTTCCTTCCTCGGAAGAGTGTGGGGGATACGCACCGATAAACTCATCTTT.

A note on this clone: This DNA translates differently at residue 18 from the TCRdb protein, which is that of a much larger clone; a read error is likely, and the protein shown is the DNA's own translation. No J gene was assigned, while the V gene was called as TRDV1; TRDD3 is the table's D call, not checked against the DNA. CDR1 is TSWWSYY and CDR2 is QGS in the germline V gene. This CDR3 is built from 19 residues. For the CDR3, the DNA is TGTGCTCTTGGGGAACTACCCGAACCGGGGTCCGGGTACACCGATAAACTCACCTTT. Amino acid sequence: CALGELPEPGSGYTDKLTF.

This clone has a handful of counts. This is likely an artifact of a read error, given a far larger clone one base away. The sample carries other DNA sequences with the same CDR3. DNA of the CDR3: TGTGCCTGTGACACCTTAGCTGGGGGGCCTGCCCTCACCGATAAACTCATCTTT. Translating it yields CACDTLAGGPALTDKLIF. V and J are TRDV2 and TRDJ1; 7 nucleotides align to TRDD3. The J gene, missing from TCRdb, was assigned here through DNA to germline matching. With V trimmed by 0 bases and J by 1 base, 13 bases remained unmatched. CDR1 and CDR2 from the germline V gene are GEAIGNYY and EKD. CDR3 length: 18 residues.

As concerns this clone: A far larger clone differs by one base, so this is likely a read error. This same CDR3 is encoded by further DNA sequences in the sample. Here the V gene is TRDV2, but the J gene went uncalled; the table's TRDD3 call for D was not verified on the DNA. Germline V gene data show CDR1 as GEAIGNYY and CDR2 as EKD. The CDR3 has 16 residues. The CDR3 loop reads CACDALGGTYTDKLIF. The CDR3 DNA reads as TGTGCCTGTGACGCTTTGGGGGGCACGTACACCGATAAGCTCATCTTT.

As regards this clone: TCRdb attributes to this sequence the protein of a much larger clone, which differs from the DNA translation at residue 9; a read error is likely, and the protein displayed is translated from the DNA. DNA of the CDR3: TGTGCTCTTGGGGAAATGGGAGATGTCGGATATACTGGGGGATTCAACACCGATAAACTCATCTTT. Encoded protein: CALGEMGDVGYTGGFNTDKLIF. V and J are TRDV1 and TRDJ1, with 10 positions matching TRDD3. The germline V gene encodes CDR1 TSWWSYY and CDR2 QGS. Trimming removed 2 bases from V and 0 bases from J; junction bases left unmatched: 21. The CDR3 sequence is 22 residues long.

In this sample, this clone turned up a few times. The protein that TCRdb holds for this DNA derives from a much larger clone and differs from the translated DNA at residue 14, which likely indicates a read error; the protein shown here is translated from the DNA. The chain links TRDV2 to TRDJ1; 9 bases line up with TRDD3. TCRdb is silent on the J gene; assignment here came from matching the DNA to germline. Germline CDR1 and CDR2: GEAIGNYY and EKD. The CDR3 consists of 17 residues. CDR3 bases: TGTGCCTGTGACACGCTGGGGATACGCGGGCACACCGATGAACTCATCTTT. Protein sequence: CACDTLGIRGHTDELIF.

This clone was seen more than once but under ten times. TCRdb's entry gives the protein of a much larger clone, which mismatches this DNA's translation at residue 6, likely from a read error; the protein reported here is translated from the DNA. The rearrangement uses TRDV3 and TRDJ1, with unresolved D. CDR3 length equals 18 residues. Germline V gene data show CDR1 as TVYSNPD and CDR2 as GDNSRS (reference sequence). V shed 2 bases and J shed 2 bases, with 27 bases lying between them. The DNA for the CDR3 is TGTGCCTTTGACCTTTCTACGGGAGGATTGACAGGGACCGATAAACTCATCTTT. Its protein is CAFDLSTGGLTGTDKLIF.

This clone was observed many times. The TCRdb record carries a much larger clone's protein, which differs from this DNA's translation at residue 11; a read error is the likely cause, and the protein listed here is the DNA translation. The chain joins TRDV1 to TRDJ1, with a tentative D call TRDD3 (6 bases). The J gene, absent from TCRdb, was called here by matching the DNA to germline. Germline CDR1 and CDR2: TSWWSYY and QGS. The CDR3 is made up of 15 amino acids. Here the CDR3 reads CALGPLGLYTGKLIF. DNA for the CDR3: TGTGCTCTCGGGCCGCTGGGGTTGTACACCGGTAAACTCATCTTT.

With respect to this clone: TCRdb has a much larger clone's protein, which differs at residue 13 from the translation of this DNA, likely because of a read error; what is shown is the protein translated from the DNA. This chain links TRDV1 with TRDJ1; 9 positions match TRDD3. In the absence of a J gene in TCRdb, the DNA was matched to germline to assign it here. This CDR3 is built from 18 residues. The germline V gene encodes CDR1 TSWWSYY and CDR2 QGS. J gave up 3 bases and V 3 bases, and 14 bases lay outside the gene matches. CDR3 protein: CALGEASGGYPYADKLIF. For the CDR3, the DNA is TGTGCTCTTGGGGAGGCTTCCGGGGGATACCCTTACGCCGATAAACTCATCTTT.

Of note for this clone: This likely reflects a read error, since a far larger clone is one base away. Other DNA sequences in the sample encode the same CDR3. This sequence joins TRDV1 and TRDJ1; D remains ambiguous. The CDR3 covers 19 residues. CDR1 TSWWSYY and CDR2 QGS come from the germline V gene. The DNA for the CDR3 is TGTGCTCTTGGGGACAATAAATTTCGCTGTTCCCCGTACACCGATAAACTTATCTTT. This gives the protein CALGDNKFRCSPYTDKLIF.

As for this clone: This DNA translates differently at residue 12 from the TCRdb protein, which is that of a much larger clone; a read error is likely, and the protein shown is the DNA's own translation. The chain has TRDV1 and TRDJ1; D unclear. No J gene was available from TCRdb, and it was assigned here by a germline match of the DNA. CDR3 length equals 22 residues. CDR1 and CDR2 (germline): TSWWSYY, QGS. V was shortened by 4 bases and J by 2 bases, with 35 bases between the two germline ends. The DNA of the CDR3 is TGTGCTCTTGGGGGCCTCCCTTTTCCCGAAAGGCAACCCACGAAGAAGACCGATAAACTCATCTTT. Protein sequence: CALGGLPFPERQPTKKTDKLIF.

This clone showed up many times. The CDR3 is CALGGPSTRGFGDKLIF. CDR3 in DNA: TGTGCTCTTGGGGGGCCTTCCACCCGGGGATTTGGTGATAAACTCATCTTT. V gene TRDV1 combines with J gene TRDJ1; D may correspond to TRDD2 or TRDD3 (6 bases each). Looked up from germline, CDR1 is TSWWSYY and CDR2 is QGS. V lost 4 bases and J lost 5, with 23 bases in between. The CDR3 covers 17 residues.

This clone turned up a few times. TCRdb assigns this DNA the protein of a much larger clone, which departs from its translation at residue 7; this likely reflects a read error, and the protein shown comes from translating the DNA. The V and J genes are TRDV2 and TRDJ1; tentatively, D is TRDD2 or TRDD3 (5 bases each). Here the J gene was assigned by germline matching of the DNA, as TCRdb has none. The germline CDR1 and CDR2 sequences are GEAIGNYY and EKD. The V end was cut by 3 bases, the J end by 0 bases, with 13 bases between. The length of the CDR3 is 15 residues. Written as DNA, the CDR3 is TGTGCCTGTGACTCCCTACCGGGGGACACCGATAAACTCATCTTT. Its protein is CACDSLPGDTDKLIF.

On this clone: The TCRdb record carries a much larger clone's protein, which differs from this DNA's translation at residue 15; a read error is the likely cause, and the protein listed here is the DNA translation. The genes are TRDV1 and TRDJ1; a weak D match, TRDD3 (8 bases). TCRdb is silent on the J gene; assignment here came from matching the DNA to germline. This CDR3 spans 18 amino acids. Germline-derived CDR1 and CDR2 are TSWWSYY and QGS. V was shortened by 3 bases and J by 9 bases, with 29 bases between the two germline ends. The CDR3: CALGDRNSYKGWGTELIF. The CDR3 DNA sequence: TGTGCTCTTGGGGATCGCAATTCCTACAAGGGCTGGGGGACCGAACTCATCTTT.

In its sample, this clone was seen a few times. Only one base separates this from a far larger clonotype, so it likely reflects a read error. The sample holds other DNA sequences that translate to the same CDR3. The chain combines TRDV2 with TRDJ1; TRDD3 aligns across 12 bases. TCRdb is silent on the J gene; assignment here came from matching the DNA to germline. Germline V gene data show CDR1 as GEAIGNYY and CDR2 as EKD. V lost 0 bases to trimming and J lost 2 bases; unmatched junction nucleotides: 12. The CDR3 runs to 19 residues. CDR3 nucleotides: TGTGCCTGTGACACCACTCCCGTACTGGGGGATACTGCGACCGATAAACTCATCTTT. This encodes CACDTTPVLGDTATDKLIF.

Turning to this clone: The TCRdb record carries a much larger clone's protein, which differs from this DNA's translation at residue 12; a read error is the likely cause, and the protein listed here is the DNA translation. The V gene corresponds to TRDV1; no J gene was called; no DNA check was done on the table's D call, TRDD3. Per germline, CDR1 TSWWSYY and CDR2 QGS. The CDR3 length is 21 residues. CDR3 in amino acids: CALGERSRGLPPGGYTDKLIF. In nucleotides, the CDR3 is TGTGCTCTTGGGGAACGGTCTCGAGGGCTACCTCCTGGGGGATACACCGATAAGCTCATCTTT.

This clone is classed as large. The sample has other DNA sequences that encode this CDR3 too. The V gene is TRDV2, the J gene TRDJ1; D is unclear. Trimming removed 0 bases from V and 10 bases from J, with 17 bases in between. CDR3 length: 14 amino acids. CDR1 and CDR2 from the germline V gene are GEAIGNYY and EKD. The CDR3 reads CACDTPFVVGVLIF. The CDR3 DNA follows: TGTGCCTGTGACACCCCTTTTGTAGTTGGCGTACTCATCTTT.

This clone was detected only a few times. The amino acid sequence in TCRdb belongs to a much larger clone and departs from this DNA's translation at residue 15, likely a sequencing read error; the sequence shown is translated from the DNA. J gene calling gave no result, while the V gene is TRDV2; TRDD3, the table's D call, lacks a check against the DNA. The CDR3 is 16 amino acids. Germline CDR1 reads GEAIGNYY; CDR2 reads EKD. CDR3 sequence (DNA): TGTGCCTGTGACCCCGCTTGGGATGCAGGCACCGATAAACTCACCTTT. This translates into CACDPAWDAGTDKLTF.

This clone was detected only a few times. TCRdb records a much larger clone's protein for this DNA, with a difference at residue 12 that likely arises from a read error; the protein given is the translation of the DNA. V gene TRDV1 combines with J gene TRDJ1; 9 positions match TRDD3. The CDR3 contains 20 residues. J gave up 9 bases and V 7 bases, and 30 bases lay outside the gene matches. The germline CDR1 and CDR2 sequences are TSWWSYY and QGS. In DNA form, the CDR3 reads TGTGCTCTTGATCTACGGTGGGTACTGGGGGACTCCTATCTCACCGCAGAACTCATCTTT. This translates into CALDLRWVLGDSYLTAELIF.

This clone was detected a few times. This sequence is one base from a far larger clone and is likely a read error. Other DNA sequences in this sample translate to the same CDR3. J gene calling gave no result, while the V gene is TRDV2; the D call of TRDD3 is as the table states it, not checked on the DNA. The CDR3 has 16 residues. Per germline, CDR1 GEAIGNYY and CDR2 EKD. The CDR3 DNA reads TGTGCCTGTGACCCGCTACTGGGGGATACGCGCGATAAACTTATCTTT. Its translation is CACDPLLGDTRDKLIF.

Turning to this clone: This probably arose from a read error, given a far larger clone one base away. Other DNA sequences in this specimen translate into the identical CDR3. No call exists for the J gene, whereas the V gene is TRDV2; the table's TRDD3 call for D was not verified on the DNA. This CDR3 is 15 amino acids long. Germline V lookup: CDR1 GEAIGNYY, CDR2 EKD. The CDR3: CACDQTGGYGDKLIF. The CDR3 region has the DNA TGTGCCTGTGACCAAACTGGGGGATACGGCGATAAGCTCATCTTT.

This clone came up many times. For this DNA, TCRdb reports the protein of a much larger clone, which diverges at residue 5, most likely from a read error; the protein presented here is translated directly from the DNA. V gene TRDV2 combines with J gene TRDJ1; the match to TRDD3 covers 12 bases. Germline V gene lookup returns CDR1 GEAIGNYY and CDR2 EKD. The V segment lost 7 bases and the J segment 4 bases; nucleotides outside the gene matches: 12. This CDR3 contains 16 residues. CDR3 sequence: CAWGLSYWGILDKLIF. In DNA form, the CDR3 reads TGTGCCTGGGGACTCTCGTACTGGGGGATACTCGATAAACTCATCTTT.

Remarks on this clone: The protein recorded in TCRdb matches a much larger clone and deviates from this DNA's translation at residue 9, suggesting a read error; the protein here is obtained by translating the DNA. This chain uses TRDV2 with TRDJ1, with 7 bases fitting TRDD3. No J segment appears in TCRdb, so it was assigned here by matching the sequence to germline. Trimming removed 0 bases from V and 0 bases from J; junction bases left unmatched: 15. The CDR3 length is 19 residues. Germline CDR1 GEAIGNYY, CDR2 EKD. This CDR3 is CACDTLGAYMEDNTDKLIF. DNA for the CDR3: TGTGCCTGTGACACCCTGGGGGCATACATGGAGGACAACACCGATAAACTCATCTTT.

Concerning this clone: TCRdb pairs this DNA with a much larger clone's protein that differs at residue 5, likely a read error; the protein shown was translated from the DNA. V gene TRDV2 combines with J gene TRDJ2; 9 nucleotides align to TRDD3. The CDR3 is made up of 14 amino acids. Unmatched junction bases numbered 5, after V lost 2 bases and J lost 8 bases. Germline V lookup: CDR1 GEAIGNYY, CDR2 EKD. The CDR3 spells CACDKLGEPAQLFF. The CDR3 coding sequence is TGTGCCTGTGACAAACTGGGGGAACCCGCACAACTCTTCTTT.

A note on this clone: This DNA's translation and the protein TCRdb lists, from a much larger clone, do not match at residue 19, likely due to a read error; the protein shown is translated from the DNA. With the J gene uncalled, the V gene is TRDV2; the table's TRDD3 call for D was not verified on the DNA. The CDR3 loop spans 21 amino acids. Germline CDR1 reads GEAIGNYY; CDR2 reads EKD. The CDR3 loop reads CACDTISPGGPTTPYTDKPIF. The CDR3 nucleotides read TGTGCCTGTGACACCATTTCTCCTGGGGGACCGACGACCCCGTACACCGATAAACCCATCTTT.

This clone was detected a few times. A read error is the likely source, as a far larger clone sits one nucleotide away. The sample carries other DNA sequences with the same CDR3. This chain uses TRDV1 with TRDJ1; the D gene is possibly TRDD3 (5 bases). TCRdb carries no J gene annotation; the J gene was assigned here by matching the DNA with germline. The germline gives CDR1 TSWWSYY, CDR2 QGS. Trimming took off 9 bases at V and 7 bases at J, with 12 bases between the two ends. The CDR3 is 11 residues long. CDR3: CALLIRGKLIF. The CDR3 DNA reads TGTGCTCTCCTTATACGAGGTAAACTCATCTTT.